Included here is one T cell receptor (beta chain) sequence, with context. V lost 1 base, J lost 0 bases, and 12 bases lay in between. The CDR3 totals 16 residues. Germline assignment: CDR1 SGHDN and CDR2 FVKESK. The data stem from a study of blood T cell repertoires in COVID-19. At the level of the study: COVID-19 samples from acute and convalescent phases originated in the United States, Italy and Spain. Sources were T cells, B-cell-depleted T cells, or PBMCs; the material itself was cDNA or gDNA.

Original processing methods: The authors estimated nucleated cell counts from reference gene primer amplification. Sequenced by immunoSEQ multiplex PCR; TCRdb stores in-frame clones only, minus some. That table is the source of V, J and clone size, and D and trimming were worked out from the DNA. Here the sample spans 200,000 to 250,000 clones, over 70% being singletons. The sample consisted of peripheral blood. This chain uses TRBV14 with TRBJ1-1, with D perhaps TRBD1 (5 bases). This receptor was identified in a man aged 50 to 60 with active or convalescent COVID-19. In nucleotides, the CDR3 is TGTGCCAGCAGCCAAGCCTCCGACAGAATGAACACTGAAGCTTTCTTT. It translates to CASSQASDRMNTEAFF.